Below, 9 T cell receptor beta chains from the same sample are listed, as sequenced in a study of CD8 T cells in ankylosing spondylitis. TCRdb re-called the 5' RACE reads through MiXCR, storing one row per CDR3 protein. The sample shows roughly 200,000 distinct CDR3 sequences, 20% to 30% of them seen only once. Material for sequencing was blood, either unsorted or a sorted T cell fraction (not recorded which). The receptors here all came from a male donor with ankylosing spondylitis or in good health (not recorded which).

This chain joins TRBV20-1 and TRBJ1-2; 7 positions agree with TRBD1. The trim removed 7 bases at V and 0 bases at J, leaving 8 bases unmatched. This CDR3 has 14 amino acids. Germline CDR1 is DFQATT and CDR2 is SNEGSKA (reference sequence). The CDR3 bases are TGCAGTGGAACAGGGGTTGTTGCTAACTATGGCTACACCTTC. Amino acid sequence: CSGTGVVANYGYTF.

At least ten counts were recorded for this clonotype. The gene calls are TRBV5-1 and TRBJ2-4, with 8 positions matching TRBD2. CDR1 is SGHRS and CDR2 is YFSETQ in the germline V gene. J lost 5 bases, V lost 0 bases, and 4 bases had no gene match. The CDR3 runs to 15 residues. For the CDR3, the DNA is TGCGCCAGCAGCTTGGTCCCGGGAGGGCAAAACATTCAGTACTTC. This sequence encodes CASSLVPGGQNIQYF.

This clonotype was counted only a few times. This rearrangement joins TRBV10-3 to TRBJ1-1; 8 bases match TRBD1. The length of the CDR3 is 14 residues. With 7 bases clipped from V and 10 bases from J, the junction kept 14 bases outside the gene matches. Germline V gene sequence: CDR1 ENHRY, CDR2 SYGVKD. The CDR3 DNA reads as TGTGCCATCACCGGACAGGGCGAGGGAGGGCGAGCTTTCTTT. This translates into CAITGQGEGGRAFF.

In this sample, this clonotype turned up many times. The V call is TRBV29-1, the J call TRBJ1-3; no firm D call. Germline-derived CDR1 and CDR2 are SQVTM and ANQGSEA. Trimming left V 3 bases short and J 1 base short, with 4 bases between. This CDR3 is 12 amino acids long. The CDR3 bases are TGCAGCGTTGATGAGTCTGGAAACACCATATATTTT. Amino acids: CSVDESGNTIYF.

This clonotype was counted ten times or more. The V gene is TRBV25-1, the J gene TRBJ2-5, with D maybe TRBD2 (5 bases). V lost 3 bases and J 5 bases, leaving 16 bases between the germline ends. Germline assignment: CDR1 MGHDK and CDR2 SYGVNS. The CDR3 loop spans 15 amino acids. The CDR3 nucleotides read TGTGCCAGCAGTGAGGCGGGCAGTGGAGATGAGACCCAGTACTTC. This sequence encodes CASSEAGSGDETQYF.

This clonotype was recorded many times. The chain is built from TRBV20-1 and TRBJ1-1, with D unresolved. Germline CDR1 DFQATT, CDR2 SNEGSKA (reference sequence). V lost 1 base and J lost 8, with 5 bases in between. CDR3 length equals 10 residues. The CDR3 here is CSARGEEAFF. The CDR3 nucleotides are TGCAGTGCTAGAGGGGAGGAAGCTTTCTTT.

This clonotype has a count of ten or more. CDR3 loop: CASVLAGDTQYF. The CDR3 DNA follows: TGTGCCAGCGTCCTAGCGGGAGATACGCAGTATTTT. The rearrangement uses TRBV2 and TRBJ2-3; 8 bases map to TRBD2. CDR1 and CDR2 from the germline V gene are SNHLY and FYNNEI. V dropped 8 bases and J dropped 5; count of bases not matched to a gene: 3. The CDR3 runs to 12 residues.

The V call is TRBV5-1, the J call TRBJ2-1; D possibly corresponds to TRBD2 (5 bases). CDR3 length equals 14 residues. Per the germline V gene, CDR1 is SGHRS and CDR2 is YFSETQ. V gave up 0 bases and J gave up 4 bases, with 8 bases separating them. DNA of the CDR3: TGCGCCAGCAGCTTGGTCACTAGGTACAATGAGCAGTTCTTC. Translation gives CASSLVTRYNEQFF. Complete variable domain (other parts from reference TRBV5-1 and TRBJ2-1): KAGVTQTPRYLIKTRGQQVTLSCSPISGHRSVSWYQQTPGQGLQFLFEYFSETQRNKGNFPGRFSGRQFSNSRSEMNVSTLELGDSALYLCASSLVTRYNEQFFGPGTRLTVL.

This clonotype was seen only a few times. V and J are TRBV7-9 and TRBJ2-6; D uncertain. CDR1 and CDR2 (germline): SEHNR, FQNEAQ (reference sequence). Deletions cut 5 bases from V and 0 bases from J, with 11 bases between. CDR3 length equals 16 residues. The CDR3 loop is CASSLFSGSGANVLTF. In DNA, the CDR3 is TGTGCCAGCAGCCTATTTTCGGGCTCTGGGGCCAACGTCCTGACTTTC.